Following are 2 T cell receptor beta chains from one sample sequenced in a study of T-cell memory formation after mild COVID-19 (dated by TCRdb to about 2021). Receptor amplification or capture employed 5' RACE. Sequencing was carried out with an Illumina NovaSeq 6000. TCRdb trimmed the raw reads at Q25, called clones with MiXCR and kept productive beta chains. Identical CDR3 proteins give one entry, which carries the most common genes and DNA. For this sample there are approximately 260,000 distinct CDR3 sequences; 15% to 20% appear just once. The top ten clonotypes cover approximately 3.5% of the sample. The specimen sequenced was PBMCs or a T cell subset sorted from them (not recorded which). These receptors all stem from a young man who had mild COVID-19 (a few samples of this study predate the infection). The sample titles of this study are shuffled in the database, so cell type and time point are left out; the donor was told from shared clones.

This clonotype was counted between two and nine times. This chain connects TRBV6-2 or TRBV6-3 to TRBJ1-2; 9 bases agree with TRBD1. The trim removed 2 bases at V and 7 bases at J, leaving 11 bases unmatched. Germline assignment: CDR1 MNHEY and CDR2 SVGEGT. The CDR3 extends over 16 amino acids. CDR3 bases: TGTGCCAGCAGTTACAGACGGGGACAGGGATCGCGTGGCTACACCTTC. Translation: CASSYRRGQGSRGYTF.

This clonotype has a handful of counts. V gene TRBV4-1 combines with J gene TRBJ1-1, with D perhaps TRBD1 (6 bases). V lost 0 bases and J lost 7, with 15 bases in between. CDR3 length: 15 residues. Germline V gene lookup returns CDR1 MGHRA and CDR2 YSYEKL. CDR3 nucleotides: TGCGCCAGCAGCCAAGACTCGCGGCAGGGGTTTGAAGCTTTCTTT. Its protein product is CASSQDSRQGFEAFF.